This T cell receptor (beta chain) was observed in a study of PD-1 blockade in classical Hodgkin lymphoma. Every single patient, without exception, relapsed after autologous stem cell transplantation, and brentuximab vedotin exposure varied. Complete response, partial response or progressive disease was each patient's best response. A note on this clone: Its specificity is unknown.

The germline V and J ends were trimmed by 8 bases and 3 bases, with 19 bases remaining between them. The CDR3 length is 16 residues. Study outcomes and limitations: TCR diversity rose significantly by C4D1 in CD4+ but not CD8+ cells. Nivolumab initiated under 1 year post-ASCT led to patient exclusion. Complete responders entered with baseline diversity on par with newly diagnosed patients, the results showed.

TCRdb's table, derived via immunoSEQ multiplex PCR, lists solely in-frame clones and lacks some. The top ten hold 45% to 50% of the sample, which has 6,000 to 6,500 clones, about 86% seen once. This receptor was obtained from a human donor with classical Hodgkin lymphoma. Sequencing was performed on peripheral blood mononuclear cells (PBMCs), taken before the second cycle of nivolumab. The chain is built from TRBV23-1 and TRBJ2-2; TRBD1 might be the D (6 bases). TRBV23-1 is an ORF; its function is uncertain. The CDR3 DNA is TGCGCCAGCCACGGTGGGTTCAGGGGCCACACCGGGGAGCTGTTTTTT. This translates into CASHGGFRGHTGELFF.